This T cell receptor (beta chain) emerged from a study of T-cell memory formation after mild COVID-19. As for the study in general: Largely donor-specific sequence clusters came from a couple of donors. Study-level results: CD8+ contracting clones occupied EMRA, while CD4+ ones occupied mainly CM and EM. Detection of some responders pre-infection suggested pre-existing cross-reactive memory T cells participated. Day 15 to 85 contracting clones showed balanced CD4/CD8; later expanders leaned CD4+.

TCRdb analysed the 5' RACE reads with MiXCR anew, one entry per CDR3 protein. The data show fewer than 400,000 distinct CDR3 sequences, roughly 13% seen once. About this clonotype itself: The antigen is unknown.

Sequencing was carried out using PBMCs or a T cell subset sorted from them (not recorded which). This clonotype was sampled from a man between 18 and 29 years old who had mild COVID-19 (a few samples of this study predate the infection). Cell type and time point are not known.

The CDR3 spells CASSKGQDNSPLHF. Here the CDR3 DNA reads TGCGCCAGCTCAAAAGGGCAGGACAATTCACCCCTCCACTTT. The chain employs TRBV5-1 and TRBJ1-6, with D uncertain. The V gene's germline CDR1 is SGHRS and CDR2 YFSETQ. The CDR3 is 14 amino acids. V lost 7 bases, J lost 7 bases, and 15 bases lay in between. Full variable domain (remainder filled in from reference TRBV5-1 and TRBJ1-6): KAGVTQTPRYLIKTRGQQVTLSCSPISGHRSVSWYQQTPGQGLQFLFEYFSETQRNKGNFPGRFSGRQFSNSRSEMNVSTLELGDSALYLCASSKGQDNSPLHFGNGTRLTVT.